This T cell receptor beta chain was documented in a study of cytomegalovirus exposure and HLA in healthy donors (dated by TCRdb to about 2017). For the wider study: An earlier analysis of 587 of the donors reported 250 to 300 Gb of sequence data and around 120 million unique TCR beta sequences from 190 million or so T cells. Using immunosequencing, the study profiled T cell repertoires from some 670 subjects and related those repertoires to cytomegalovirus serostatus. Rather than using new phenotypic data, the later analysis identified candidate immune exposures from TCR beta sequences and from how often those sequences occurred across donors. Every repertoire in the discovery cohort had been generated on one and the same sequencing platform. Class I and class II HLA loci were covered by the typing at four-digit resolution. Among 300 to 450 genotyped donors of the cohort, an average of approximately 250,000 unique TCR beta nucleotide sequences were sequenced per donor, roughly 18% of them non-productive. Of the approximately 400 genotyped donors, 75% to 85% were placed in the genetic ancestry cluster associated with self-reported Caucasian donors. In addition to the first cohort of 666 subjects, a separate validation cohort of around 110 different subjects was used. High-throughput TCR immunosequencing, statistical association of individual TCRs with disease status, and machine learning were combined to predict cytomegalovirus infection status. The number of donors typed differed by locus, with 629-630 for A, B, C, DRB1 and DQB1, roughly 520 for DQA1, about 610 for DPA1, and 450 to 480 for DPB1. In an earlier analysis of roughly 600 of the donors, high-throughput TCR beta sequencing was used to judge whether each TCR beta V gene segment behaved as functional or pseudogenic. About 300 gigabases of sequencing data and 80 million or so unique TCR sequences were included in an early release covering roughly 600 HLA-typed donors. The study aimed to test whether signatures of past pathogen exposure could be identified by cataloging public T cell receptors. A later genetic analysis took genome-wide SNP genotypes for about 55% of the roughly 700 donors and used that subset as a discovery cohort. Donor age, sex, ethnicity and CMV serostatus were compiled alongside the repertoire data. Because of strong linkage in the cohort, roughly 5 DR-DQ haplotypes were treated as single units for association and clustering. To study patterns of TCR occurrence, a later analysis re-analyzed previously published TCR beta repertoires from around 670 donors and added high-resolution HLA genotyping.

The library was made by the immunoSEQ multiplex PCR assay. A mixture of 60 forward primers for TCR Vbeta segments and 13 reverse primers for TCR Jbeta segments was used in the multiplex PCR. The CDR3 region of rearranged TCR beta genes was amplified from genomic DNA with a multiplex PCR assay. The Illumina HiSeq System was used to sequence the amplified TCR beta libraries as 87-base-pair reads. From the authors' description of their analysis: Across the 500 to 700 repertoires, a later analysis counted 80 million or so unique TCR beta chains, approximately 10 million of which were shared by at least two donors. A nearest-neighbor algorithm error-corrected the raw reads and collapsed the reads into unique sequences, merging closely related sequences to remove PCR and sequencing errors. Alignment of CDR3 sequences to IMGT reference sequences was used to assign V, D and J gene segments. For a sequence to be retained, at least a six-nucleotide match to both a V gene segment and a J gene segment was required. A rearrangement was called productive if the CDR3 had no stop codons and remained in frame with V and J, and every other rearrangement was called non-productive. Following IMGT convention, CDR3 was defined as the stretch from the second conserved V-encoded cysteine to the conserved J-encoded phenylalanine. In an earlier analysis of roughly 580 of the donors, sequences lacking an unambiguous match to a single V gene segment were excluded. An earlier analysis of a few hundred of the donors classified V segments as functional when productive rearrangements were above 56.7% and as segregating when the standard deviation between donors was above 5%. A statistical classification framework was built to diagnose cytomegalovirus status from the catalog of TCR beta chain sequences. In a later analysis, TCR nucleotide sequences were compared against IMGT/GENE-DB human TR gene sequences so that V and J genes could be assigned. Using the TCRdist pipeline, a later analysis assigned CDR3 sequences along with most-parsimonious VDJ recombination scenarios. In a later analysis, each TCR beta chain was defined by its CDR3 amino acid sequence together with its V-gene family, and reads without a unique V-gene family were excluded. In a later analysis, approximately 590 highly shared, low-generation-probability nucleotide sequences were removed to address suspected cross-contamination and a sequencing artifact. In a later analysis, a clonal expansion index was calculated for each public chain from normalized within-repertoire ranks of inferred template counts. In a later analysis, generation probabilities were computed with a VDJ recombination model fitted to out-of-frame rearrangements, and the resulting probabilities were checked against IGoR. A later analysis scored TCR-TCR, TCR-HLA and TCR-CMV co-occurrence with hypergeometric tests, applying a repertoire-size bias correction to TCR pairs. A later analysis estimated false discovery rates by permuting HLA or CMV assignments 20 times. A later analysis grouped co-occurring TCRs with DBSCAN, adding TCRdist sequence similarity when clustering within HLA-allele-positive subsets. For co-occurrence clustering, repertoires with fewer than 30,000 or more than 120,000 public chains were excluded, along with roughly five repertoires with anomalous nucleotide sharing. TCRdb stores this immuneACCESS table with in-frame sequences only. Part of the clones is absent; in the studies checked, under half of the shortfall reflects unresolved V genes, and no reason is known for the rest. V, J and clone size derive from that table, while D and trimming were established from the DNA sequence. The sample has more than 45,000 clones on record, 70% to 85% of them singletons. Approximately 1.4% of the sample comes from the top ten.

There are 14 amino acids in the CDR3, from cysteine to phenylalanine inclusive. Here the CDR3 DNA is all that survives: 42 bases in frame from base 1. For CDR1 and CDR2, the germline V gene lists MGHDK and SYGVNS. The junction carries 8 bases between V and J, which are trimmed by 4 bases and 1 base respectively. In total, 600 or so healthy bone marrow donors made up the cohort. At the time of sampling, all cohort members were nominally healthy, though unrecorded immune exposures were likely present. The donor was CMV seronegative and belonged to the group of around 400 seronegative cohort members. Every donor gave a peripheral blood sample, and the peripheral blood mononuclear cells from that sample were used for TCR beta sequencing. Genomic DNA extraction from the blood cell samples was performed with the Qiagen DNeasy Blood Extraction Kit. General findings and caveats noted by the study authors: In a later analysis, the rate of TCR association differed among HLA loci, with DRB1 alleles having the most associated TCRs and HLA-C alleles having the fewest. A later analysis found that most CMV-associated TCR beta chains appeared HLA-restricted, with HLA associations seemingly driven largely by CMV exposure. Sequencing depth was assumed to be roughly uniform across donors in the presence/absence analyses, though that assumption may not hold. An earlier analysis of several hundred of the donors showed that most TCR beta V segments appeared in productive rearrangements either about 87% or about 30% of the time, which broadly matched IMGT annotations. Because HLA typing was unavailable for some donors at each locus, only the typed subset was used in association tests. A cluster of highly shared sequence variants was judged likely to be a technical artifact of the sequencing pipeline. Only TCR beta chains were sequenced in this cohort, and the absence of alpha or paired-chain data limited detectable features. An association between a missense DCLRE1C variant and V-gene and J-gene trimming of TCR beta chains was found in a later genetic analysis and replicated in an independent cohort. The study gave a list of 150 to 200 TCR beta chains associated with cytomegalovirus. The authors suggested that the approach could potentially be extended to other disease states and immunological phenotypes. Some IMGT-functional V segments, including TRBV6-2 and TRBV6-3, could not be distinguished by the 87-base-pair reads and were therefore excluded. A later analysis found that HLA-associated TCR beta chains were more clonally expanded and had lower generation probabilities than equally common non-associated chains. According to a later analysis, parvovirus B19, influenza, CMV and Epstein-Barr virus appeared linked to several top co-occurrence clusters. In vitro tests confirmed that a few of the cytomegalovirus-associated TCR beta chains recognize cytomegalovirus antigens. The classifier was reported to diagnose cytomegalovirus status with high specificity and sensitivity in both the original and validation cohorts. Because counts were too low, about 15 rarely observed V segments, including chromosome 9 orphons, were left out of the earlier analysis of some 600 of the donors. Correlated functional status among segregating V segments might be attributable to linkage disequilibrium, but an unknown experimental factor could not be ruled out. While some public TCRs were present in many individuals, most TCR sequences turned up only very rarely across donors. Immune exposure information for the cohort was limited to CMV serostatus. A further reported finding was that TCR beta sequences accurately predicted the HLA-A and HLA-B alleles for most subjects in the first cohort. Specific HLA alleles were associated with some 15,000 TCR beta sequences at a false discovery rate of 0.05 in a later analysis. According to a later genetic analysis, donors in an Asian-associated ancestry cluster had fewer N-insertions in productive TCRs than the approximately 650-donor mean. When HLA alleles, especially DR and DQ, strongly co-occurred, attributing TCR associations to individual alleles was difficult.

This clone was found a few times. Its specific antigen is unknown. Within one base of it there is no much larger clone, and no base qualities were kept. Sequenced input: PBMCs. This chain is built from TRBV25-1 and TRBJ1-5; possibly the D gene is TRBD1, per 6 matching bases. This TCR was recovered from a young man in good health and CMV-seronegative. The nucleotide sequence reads TGTGCCAGCAGTGTTACAGGGAGCAATCAGCCCCAGCATTTT. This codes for CASSVTGSNQPQHF.